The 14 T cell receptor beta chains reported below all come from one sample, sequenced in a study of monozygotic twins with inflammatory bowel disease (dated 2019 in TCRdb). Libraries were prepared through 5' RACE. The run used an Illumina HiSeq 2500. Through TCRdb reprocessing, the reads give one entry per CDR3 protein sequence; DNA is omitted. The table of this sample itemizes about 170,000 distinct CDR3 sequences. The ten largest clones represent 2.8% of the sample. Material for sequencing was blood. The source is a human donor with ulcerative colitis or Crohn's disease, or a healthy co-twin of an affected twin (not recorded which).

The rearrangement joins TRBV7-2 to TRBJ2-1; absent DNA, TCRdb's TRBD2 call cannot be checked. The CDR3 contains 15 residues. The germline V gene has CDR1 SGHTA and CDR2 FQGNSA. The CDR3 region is CASSVDGGWNNEQFF. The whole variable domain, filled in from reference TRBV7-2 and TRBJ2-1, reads GAGVSQSPSNKVTEKGKDVELRCDPISGHTALYWYRQSLGQGLEFLIYFQGNSAPDKSGLPSDRFSAERTGGSVSTLTIQRTQQEDSAVYLCASSVDGGWNNEQFFGPGTRLTVL.

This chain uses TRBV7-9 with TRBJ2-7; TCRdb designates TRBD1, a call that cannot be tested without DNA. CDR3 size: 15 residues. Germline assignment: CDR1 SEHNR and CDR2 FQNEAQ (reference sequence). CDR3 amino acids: CASSGGGVSSYEQYF.

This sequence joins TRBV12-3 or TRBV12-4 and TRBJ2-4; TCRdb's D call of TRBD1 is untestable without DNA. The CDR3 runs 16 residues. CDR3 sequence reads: CASSLYGQGGQNIQYF.

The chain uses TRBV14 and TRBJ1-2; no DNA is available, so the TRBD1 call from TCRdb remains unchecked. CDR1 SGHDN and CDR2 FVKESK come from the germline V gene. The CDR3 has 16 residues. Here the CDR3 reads CASSLWTGAGNYGYTF.

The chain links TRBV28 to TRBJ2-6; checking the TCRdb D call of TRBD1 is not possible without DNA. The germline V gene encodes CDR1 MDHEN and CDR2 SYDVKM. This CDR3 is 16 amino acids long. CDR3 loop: CASRRQGAAGANVLTF.

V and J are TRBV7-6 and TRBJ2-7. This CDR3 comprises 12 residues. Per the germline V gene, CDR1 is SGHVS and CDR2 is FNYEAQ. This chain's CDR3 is CASSIDSYEQYF.

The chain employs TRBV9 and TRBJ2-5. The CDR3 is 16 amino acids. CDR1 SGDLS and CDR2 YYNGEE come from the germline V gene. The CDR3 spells CASSPTISGHQEIQYF.

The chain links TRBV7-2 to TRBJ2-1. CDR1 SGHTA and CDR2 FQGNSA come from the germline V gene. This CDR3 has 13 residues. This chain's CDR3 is CASSYGVYNEQFF.

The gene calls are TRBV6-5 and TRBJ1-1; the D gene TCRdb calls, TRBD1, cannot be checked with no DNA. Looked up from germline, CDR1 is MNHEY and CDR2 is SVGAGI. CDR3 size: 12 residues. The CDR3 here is CASSYRGVGAFF.

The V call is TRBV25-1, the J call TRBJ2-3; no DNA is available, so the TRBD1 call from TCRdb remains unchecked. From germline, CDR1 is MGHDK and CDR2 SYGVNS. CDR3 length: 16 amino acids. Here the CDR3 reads CASSHAGTGVYDTQYF.

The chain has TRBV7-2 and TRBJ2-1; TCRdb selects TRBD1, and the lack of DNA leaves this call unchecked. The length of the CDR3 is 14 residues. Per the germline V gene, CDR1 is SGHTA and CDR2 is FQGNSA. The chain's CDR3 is CASSLSRVGNEQFF.

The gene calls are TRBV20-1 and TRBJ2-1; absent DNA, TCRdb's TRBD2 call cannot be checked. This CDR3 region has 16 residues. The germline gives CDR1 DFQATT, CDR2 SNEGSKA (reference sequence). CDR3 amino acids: CSARELGLSSYNEQFF.

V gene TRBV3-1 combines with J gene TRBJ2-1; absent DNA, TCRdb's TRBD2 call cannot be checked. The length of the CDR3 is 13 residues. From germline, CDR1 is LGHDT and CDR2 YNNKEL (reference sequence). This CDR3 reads CASSPANVDEQFF.

The CDR3 protein is CASSELADWSNEQFF. The J gene is TRBJ2-1, the V gene TRBV25-1; without DNA, the TCRdb call of TRBD2 cannot be checked. Germline V lookup: CDR1 MGHDK, CDR2 SYGVNS. The CDR3 totals 15 residues.